The clone carrying this T cell receptor beta chain was counted between two and nine times. The antigen is undetermined. The source of the sample is a study of T cell repertoires in cytomegalovirus infection. At the level of the study: An indication of both CMV infection and matching HLA type came from public TCR beta signatures. General study results and limits: Individuals carrying CMV plus the relevant HLA were identified by cumulative frequency of public TCR beta families. CMV-specific TCR beta clonotypes restricted by HLA-C were the ones dominating the ex vivo response.

Germline CDR1 SGHVS, CDR2 FNYEAQ. The CDR3 runs to 14 residues. The J segment lost 7 bases and the V segment lost 5 bases, leaving 9 bases of the junction unmatched. TCRdb used MiXCR to reprocess the reads, holding one entry per CDR3 protein. This table has approximately 190,000 distinct CDR3 sequences, approximately 30% appearing once. The sequenced sample was PBMCs. The chain combines TRBV7-6 with TRBJ1-1, with 8 nucleotides matching TRBD1. The sequence came from a human donor in good health (CMV status not recorded). Some clones in this sample may be carry-over from other donors' samples. The CDR3 region is CASSQGAGAGEAFF. For the CDR3, the DNA is TGTGCCAGCAGCCAGGGGGCTGGGGCCGGTGAAGCTTTCTTT. The entire variable domain, with the rest obtained from reference TRBV7-6 and TRBJ1-1, is as follows: GAGVSQSPRYKVTKRGQDVALRCDPISGHVSLYWYRQALGQGPEFLTYFNYEAQQDKSGLPNDRFSAERPEGSISTLTIQRTEQRDSAMYRCASSQGAGAGEAFFGQGTRLTVV.